This entry lists 25 T cell receptor beta chains sequenced from one sample in a study of shared clonotypes between healthy human individuals. Clones were read by immunoSEQ multiplex PCR, and TCRdb kept only the in-frame ones, dropping some. The sample has 740,000 or so clones; around three quarters are singletons. The sample taken for sequencing was memory CD4+ T cells sorted from blood. As for subset: CD45RA-negative fraction. All receptors come from a woman aged 25 to 39 in good health.

The chain recombines TRBV6-6 with TRBJ2-2, with a weak D call TRBD2 (5 bases). Germline CDR1 is MNHNY and CDR2 is SVGAGI (reference sequence). V was cut by 0 bases and J by 7 bases, with 9 bases left in between. CDR3 size: 14 residues. CDR3 amino acids: CASSYSLGSGELFF. CDR3 coding DNA: TGTGCCAGCAGTTACTCCCTTGGGAGCGGGGAGCTGTTTTTT.

This clone has only a few counts. The chain joins TRBV4-1 to TRBJ2-5; 7 bases agree with TRBD2. CDR1 and CDR2 from the germline V gene are MGHRA and YSYEKL. The CDR3 is 11 amino acids. With 8 bases clipped from V and 5 bases from J, the junction kept 2 bases outside the gene matches. Here the CDR3 DNA reads TGCGCCAGCGGGCGGGAGGAGACCCAGTACTTC. It is translated as CASGREETQYF.

The chain recombines TRBV30 with TRBJ1-3, with 9 bases identical to TRBD1. The CDR3 is made up of 15 amino acids. V lost 4 bases, J lost 4 bases, and 8 bases stayed unmatched. In germline, CDR1 is GTSNPN, CDR2 SVGIG (reference sequence). The CDR3 DNA is TGTGCCTGGAACCGGGACAGGGCCGGAGGAAACACCATATATTTT. This translates into CAWNRDRAGGNTIYF.

Of note for this clone: A much larger clone differs from this one at a single base, so this may be a read error. The chain uses TRBV7-9 and TRBJ2-3; D is unclear. Judging by the DNA end, TRBJ1-5 fits better; the J call may be wrong. The CDR3 is made up of 14 amino acids. Per the germline V gene, CDR1 is SEHNR and CDR2 is FQNEAQ (reference sequence). This CDR3 reads CASSLGLNTDTQHF. CDR3 sequence (DNA): TGTGCCAGCAGCTTAGGGCTGAACACAGATACGCAGCATTTT.

V is TRBV5-6 and J is TRBJ2-1, with 11 bases that match TRBD2. The V gene's germline CDR1 is SGHDT and CDR2 YYEEEE. The CDR3 consists of 15 residues. The ends lost 4 bases at V and 4 bases at J; junction bases unmatched: 4. The CDR3 region has the DNA TGTGCCAGCAGCAGACTAGCGGGGAATTACAATGAGCAGTTCTTC. It translates to CASSRLAGNYNEQFF.

The chain employs TRBV10-3 and TRBJ2-7, with 11 bases that match TRBD2. Looked up from germline, CDR1 is ENHRY and CDR2 is SYGVKD. The CDR3 spans 13 residues. The V gene end was trimmed by 6 bases and the J gene end by 7 bases; junction bases not matched to a gene: 5. CDR3 residues: CAISQGLAVEQYF. The CDR3 DNA reads TGTGCCATCAGCCAGGGACTAGCGGTAGAGCAGTACTTC.

The rearrangement links TRBV6-5 to TRBJ2-5; 8 bases agree with TRBD1. The CDR3 loop spans 12 amino acids. The germline CDR1 and CDR2 sequences are MNHEY and SVGAGI. Trimming at V came to 6 bases and at J to 12 bases, leaving 9 bases not matched to a gene. Here the CDR3 DNA reads TGTGCCAGCAGGGATCGTACGGGACAGGAGTACTTC. Translating it yields CASRDRTGQEYF.

A word on this clone: Other DNA sequences within the sample encode an identical CDR3. The chain uses TRBV5-1 and TRBJ1-1; a possible D gene is TRBD1 (6 bases). CDR1 is SGHRS and CDR2 is YFSETQ in the germline V gene. Trimming left V 4 bases short and J 4 bases short, with 11 bases between. The CDR3 runs 13 residues. CDR3 amino acids: CASSLQGGTEAFF. CDR3 DNA sequence: TGCGCCAGCAGCCTACAGGGTGGCACTGAAGCTTTCTTT.

This clone was detected only once. The gene calls are TRBV6-1 and TRBJ2-7, with 7 bases identical to TRBD1. The junction had 8 bases not matched to a gene; V was cut back by 4 bases and J by 2 bases. Per germline, CDR1 MNHNS and CDR2 SASEGT. The CDR3 extends over 15 amino acids. The CDR3 coding sequence is TGTGCCAGCAGTGGGTCGACAGGGTCCACCTACGAGCAGTACTTC. Translated, it gives CASSGSTGSTYEQYF.

The chain combines TRBV29-1 with TRBJ2-3, with 9 bases matching TRBD1. With 7 bases clipped from V and 2 bases from J, the junction kept 7 bases outside the gene matches. Germline V gene sequence: CDR1 SQVTM, CDR2 ANQGSEA. The length of the CDR3 is 14 residues. The CDR3 here is CSALDRGNTDTQYF. CDR3 DNA sequence: TGCAGCGCCTTAGACAGGGGGAACACAGATACGCAGTATTTT.

The chain links TRBV10-3 to TRBJ2-3, with D unclear. V shed 6 bases and J shed 2 bases, with 6 bases lying between them. CDR1 is ENHRY, CDR2 SYGVKD, per germline. This CDR3 has 12 residues. The CDR3 loop is CAISPTTDTQYF. The CDR3 DNA sequence: TGTGCCATCAGCCCCACCACAGATACGCAGTATTTT.

The chain links TRBV19 to TRBJ1-5; 8 bases are shared with TRBD1. Trimming cost V 7 bases and J 2 bases; bases outside gene matches: 7. Per germline, CDR1 LNHDA and CDR2 SQIVND (reference sequence). This CDR3 comprises 15 residues. CDR3 loop: CASKKGGQGNQPQHF. CDR3 DNA sequence: TGTGCCAGTAAAAAAGGGGGACAGGGCAATCAGCCCCAGCATTTT.

J is TRBJ2-2 and V is TRBV11-2, with 11 bases fitting TRBD2. J was trimmed by 5 bases and V by 5 bases; bases with no gene match: 13. CDR3 length equals 18 residues. CDR1 is SGHAT, CDR2 FQNNGV, per germline. This CDR3 reads CASSLNYGLAGGTGELFF. CDR3 nucleotide sequence: TGTGCCAGCAGCCTAAATTACGGGCTAGCGGGAGGAACCGGGGAGCTGTTTTTT.

The CDR3 loop is CASSDRDQETQYF. For the CDR3, the DNA is TGTGCCAGCAGCGACAGGGACCAAGAGACCCAGTACTTC. This rearrangement joins TRBV7-9 to TRBJ2-5, with 7 bases fitting TRBD1. With V trimmed by 5 bases and J by 0 bases, 0 bases remained unmatched. The germline gives CDR1 SEHNR, CDR2 FQNEAQ (reference sequence). This CDR3 is 13 amino acids long.

This clone appeared a few times. The rearrangement links TRBV30 to TRBJ1-4; 9 bases map to TRBD1. V lost 0 bases to trimming and J lost 7 bases; unmatched junction nucleotides: 6. The germline CDR1 and CDR2 sequences are GTSNPN and SVGIG (reference sequence). This CDR3 is built from 15 residues. The CDR3 protein is CAWSVLGTGLEKLFF. CDR3 bases: TGTGCCTGGAGTGTACTTGGGACAGGGCTTGAAAAACTGTTTTTT.

Concerning this clone: This CDR3 is also generated by other DNA sequences in the sample. The chain carries TRBV27 and TRBJ1-1; 8 bases line up with TRBD1. Germline CDR1 reads MNHEY; CDR2 reads SMNVEV (reference sequence). This CDR3 is built from 14 residues. The V segment lost 5 bases and the J segment 5 bases; nucleotides outside the gene matches: 7. CDR3 in amino acids: CASSPRQGRTEAFF. CDR3 bases: TGTGCCAGCAGTCCCCGACAGGGGCGGACTGAAGCTTTCTTT.

This sequence joins TRBV19 and TRBJ2-3; D tentatively reads TRBD1 or TRBD2 (6 bases each). CDR1 and CDR2 (germline): LNHDA, SQIVND (reference sequence). There are 14 residues in the CDR3. V was clipped by 4 bases and J by 4 bases, with 12 bases between them. In nucleotides, the CDR3 is TGTGCCAGTAGTACCCCGGGGGCAGCAGATACGCAGTATTTT. It codes for CASSTPGAADTQYF.

This chain uses TRBV30 with TRBJ1-1, with a possible D match to TRBD1 (5 bases). The CDR3 covers 13 residues. Per the germline V gene, CDR1 is GTSNPN and CDR2 is SVGIG (reference sequence). V was pared by 5 bases and J by 5 bases, with 15 bases between. CDR3 in amino acids: CAWDIGKGTEAFF. CDR3 coding DNA: TGTGCCTGGGACATAGGGAAGGGGACTGAAGCTTTCTTT.

The rearrangement links TRBV5-8 to TRBJ2-3, with D perhaps TRBD2 (6 bases). The CDR3 runs to 16 residues. Per the germline V gene, CDR1 is SGHTS and CDR2 is YDEGEE. V was pared by 4 bases and J by 2 bases, with 17 bases between. The chain's CDR3 is CASSQYLAANTDTQYF. The CDR3 bases are TGTGCCAGCAGCCAATATTTAGCGGCTAACACAGATACGCAGTATTTT.

V is TRBV19 and J is TRBJ1-5; D uncertain. V lost 3 bases and J 8 bases, leaving 8 bases between the germline ends. This CDR3 region has 12 residues. From germline, CDR1 is LNHDA and CDR2 SQIVND (reference sequence). The CDR3 coding sequence is TGTGCCAGTAGTATCGGAGTTAAGCCCCAGCATTTT. It encodes CASSIGVKPQHF.

The J gene is TRBJ1-2, the V gene TRBV5-5; D gene unclear. The CDR3 length is 12 residues. V was pared by 0 bases and J by 7 bases, with 7 bases between. CDR1 is SGHKS and CDR2 is YYEKEE in the germline V gene (reference sequence). The CDR3 DNA reads as TGTGCCAGCAGCTTGGGACTAACTGGCTACACCTTC. Translated: CASSLGLTGYTF.

V is TRBV18 and J is TRBJ2-3; no definite D call. The CDR3 runs to 15 residues. The V gene's germline CDR1 is KGHSH and CDR2 LQKENI. Trimming removed 2 bases at V and 3 bases at J, with 12 bases between. DNA of the CDR3: TGTGCCAGCTCACCAGAACTCCAATCTACAGATACGCAGTATTTT. This gives the protein CASSPELQSTDTQYF.

The V gene is TRBV27, the J gene TRBJ2-7, with a tentative D call TRBD2 (5 bases). The CDR3 consists of 11 residues. Germline V gene sequence: CDR1 MNHEY, CDR2 SMNVEV (reference sequence). V was trimmed by 6 bases and J by 4 bases, leaving 7 bases between them. The CDR3 reads CASRRGYEQYF. CDR3 sequence (DNA): TGTGCCAGCAGGCGAGGGTACGAGCAGTACTTC.

The chain couples TRBV28 to TRBJ2-3; possible D gene TRBD1, 6 bases. CDR3 size: 14 residues. The germline gives CDR1 MDHEN, CDR2 SYDVKM. Trimming stripped 6 bases from V and 6 bases from J, with 16 bases between. CDR3 loop: CASRTQYTGDTQYF. The CDR3 DNA follows: TGTGCCAGCAGAACCCAATATACAGGGGATACGCAGTATTTT.

This sequence joins TRBV13 and TRBJ2-5; no definite D call. There are 16 residues in the CDR3. The V and J ends lost 0 bases and 5 bases respectively, with 16 bases between them. Germline CDR1 and CDR2: PRHDT and FYEKMQ (reference sequence). The CDR3 is CASSLGLSGVEETQYF. CDR3 bases: TGTGCCAGCAGCTTAGGCCTAAGTGGAGTCGAGGAGACCCAGTACTTC.